These 9 T cell receptor beta chains came from one sample sequenced in a study of PD-1 blockade in classical Hodgkin lymphoma. Produced via immunoSEQ multiplex PCR; TCRdb's table is partial and in-frame only. Of about 59,000 clones in the sample, about 92% were seen once. Every patient experienced relapse after autologous stem cell transplantation, and brentuximab vedotin exposure varied. This material consisted of peripheral blood mononuclear cells (PBMCs), taken at baseline. The source of these receptors is a human donor with classical Hodgkin lymphoma.

V gene TRBV9 combines with J gene TRBJ2-3; D may correspond to TRBD1 or TRBD2 (6 bases each). The V end was cut by 3 bases, the J end by 6 bases, with 20 bases between. The CDR3 covers 16 residues. Germline loops: CDR1 SGDLS, CDR2 YYNGEE. Here the CDR3 DNA reads TGTGCCAGCAGCGAGGGCACTAGCCTAGGGGGGGATACGCAGTATTTT. Protein: CASSEGTSLGGDTQYF.

This clone was seen only a few times. In nucleotides, the CDR3 is TGCAGCGTCAGTACGAGCAATCAGCCCCAGCATTTT. It translates to CSVSTSNQPQHF. V and J are TRBV29-1 and TRBJ1-5; D call uncertain. Germline CDR1 is SQVTM and CDR2 is ANQGSEA. V was pared by 6 bases and J by 1 base, with 7 bases between. The length of the CDR3 is 12 residues.

The chain couples TRBV5-1 to TRBJ2-2; TRBD1 aligns across 7 bases. The CDR3 consists of 16 residues. J lost 0 bases, V lost 3 bases, and 5 bases had no gene match. CDR1 SGHRS and CDR2 YFSETQ come from the germline V gene. The CDR3 loop is CASSWAGTANTGELFF. In nucleotides, the CDR3 is TGCGCCAGCAGCTGGGCCGGGACAGCGAACACCGGGGAGCTGTTTTTT.

V is TRBV19 and J is TRBJ2-7; D ambiguous. The CDR3 length is 14 residues. Germline V lookup: CDR1 LNHDA, CDR2 SQIVND (reference sequence). With 0 bases removed from V and 1 base from J, the gap between germline ends came to 7 bases. DNA for the CDR3: TGTGCCAGTAGTATAGATGGGTTTTCCTACGAGCAGTACTTC. Protein product: CASSIDGFSYEQYF.

The V gene is TRBV2, the J gene TRBJ2-2; D is uncertain. CDR1 is SNHLY, CDR2 FYNNEI, per germline. The CDR3 extends over 13 amino acids. The V and J ends lost 0 bases and 7 bases respectively, with 6 bases between them. This CDR3 reads CASSEAVFGELFF. DNA of the CDR3: TGTGCCAGCAGTGAAGCGGTATTCGGGGAGCTGTTTTTT.

On this clone: Compared with germline, one end of the junction differs, possibly owing to a read error. The rearrangement links TRBV7-7 to TRBJ2-5, with D possibly matching TRBD1 (5 bases). CDR3 length: 13 residues. Per germline, CDR1 SSHAT and CDR2 FNYEAQ (reference sequence). Here the CDR3 DNA reads TGTGCTAGCAGCTTAGGGGTTCGGGAGACCCAGTACTTC. Its translation is CASSLGVRETQYF.

V usage is TRBV5-4 and J usage is TRBJ2-7; possible D gene TRBD2, 7 bases. The CDR3 runs 13 residues. Per germline, CDR1 SGHNT and CDR2 YYREEE (reference sequence). The V end was cut by 0 bases, the J end by 5 bases, with 9 bases between. CDR3 loop: CASSLAGGNEQYF. DNA for the CDR3: TGTGCCAGCAGCTTGGCGGGGGGCAACGAGCAGTACTTC.

This chain uses TRBV28 with TRBJ1-5, with 7 bases that match TRBD1. Germline-derived CDR1 and CDR2 are MDHEN and SYDVKM. The V segment lost 8 bases and the J segment 7 bases; nucleotides outside the gene matches: 17. The CDR3 loop spans 16 amino acids. The CDR3 coding sequence is TGTGCCAGCCTTCCCCCCCCGACAGGGTTCGGCCAGCCCCAGCATTTT. It is translated as CASLPPPTGFGQPQHF.

This chain connects TRBV4-2 to TRBJ2-3; TRBD2 matches at 11 bases. Germline values: CDR1 LGHNA, CDR2 YNFKEQ. V shed 0 bases and J 4 bases; nucleotides not matched to a gene: 9. The CDR3 is made up of 18 amino acids. CDR3 coding DNA: TGTGCCAGCAGCCAAGATCCCCGACTAGCGGGGCCTCCAGATACGCAGTATTTT. It specifies CASSQDPRLAGPPDTQYF.